The present T cell receptor beta chain was sequenced within a study of PD-1 blockade in classical Hodgkin lymphoma. Study-level results: Newly diagnosed patients were reported to exhibit reduced baseline TCR diversity relative to healthy donors.

Following autologous stem cell transplantation, relapse occurred in every patient, and exposure to brentuximab vedotin varied. Here immunoSEQ multiplex PCR was the method, and the copy in TCRdb shows in-frame clones only, minus some. In the table there are tens of thousands of clones, about 93% of which are singletons. Germline V lookup: CDR1 MDHEN, CDR2 SYDVKM. The CDR3 runs to 16 residues. V shed 3 bases and J 5 bases; nucleotides not matched to a gene: 7. This clone was observed once. The antigen is undetermined. This clonotype was sampled from a human donor with classical Hodgkin lymphoma. This chain joins TRBV28 and TRBJ1-5; 10 bases align to TRBD1. The sequences come from peripheral blood mononuclear cells (PBMCs), collected at baseline. The CDR3 protein is CASSFSPGTGDQPQHF. The CDR3 DNA sequence: TGTGCCAGCAGTTTCAGTCCTGGGACAGGGGATCAGCCCCAGCATTTT.